Below are 10 T cell receptor beta chains sequenced from a single sample in a study of control samples from healthy donors and cancer patients. Assay used: immunoSEQ multiplex PCR; TCRdb lists only in-frame clones, some missing. The data contain roughly 200,000 clones, about 90% of them seen just once; the ten biggest clones take up 1.8%. Specimen: blood. The origin of the receptors is a man aged 25 to 40 in good health.

The chain combines TRBV5-4 with TRBJ2-7; 7 bases are shared with TRBD1. The CDR3 loop spans 13 amino acids. Germline-derived CDR1 and CDR2 are SGHNT and YYREEE (reference sequence). V shed 3 bases and J 8 bases; nucleotides not matched to a gene: 8. The CDR3 nucleotides read TGTGCCAGCAGCTCCCCGGACAGGACCCAGCAGTACTTC. Amino acid sequence: CASSSPDRTQQYF.

This sequence joins TRBV11-2 and TRBJ2-1; D is perhaps TRBD1 (5 bases). This CDR3 has 18 amino acids. The V end was cut by 1 base, the J end by 0 bases, with 16 bases between. Per germline, CDR1 SGHAT and CDR2 FQNNGV. DNA for the CDR3: TGTGCCAGCAGCTTAGGGGCAGGGATACTTAGCTCCTACAATGAGCAGTTCTTC. It is translated as CASSLGAGILSSYNEQFF.

CDR3 bases: TGTGCCAGCTCACGCTGGGACGGCACAGATACGCAGTATTTT. Translation: CASSRWDGTDTQYF. V is TRBV18 and J is TRBJ2-3; D tentatively reads TRBD1 or TRBD2 (5 bases each). Germline CDR1 KGHSH, CDR2 LQKENI. The CDR3 contains 14 residues. Trimming removed 4 bases from V and 1 base from J, with 9 bases in between.

This sequence joins TRBV11-3 and TRBJ2-2; D gene uncertain. Germline assignment: CDR1 SGHNT and CDR2 YENEEA. This CDR3 spans 13 amino acids. Trimming removed 0 bases at V and 5 bases at J, with 4 bases between. The CDR3 protein is CASSLERTGELFF. The CDR3 DNA follows: TGTGCCAGCAGCTTAGAACGGACCGGGGAGCTGTTTTTT.

The chain employs TRBV19 and TRBJ1-4; maybe TRBD1 (6 bases). The CDR3 is 15 amino acids. V gave up 6 bases and J gave up 0 bases, with 11 bases separating them. Germline V gene lookup returns CDR1 LNHDA and CDR2 SQIVND (reference sequence). CDR3 amino acids: CASRPYRATNEKLFF. CDR3 DNA: TGTGCCAGTAGACCGTACAGGGCAACTAATGAAAAACTGTTTTTT.

The CDR3: CASSLGDRDNQPQHF. CDR3 nucleotide sequence: TGCGCCAGCAGCTTGGGAGACAGGGACAATCAGCCCCAGCATTTT. The chain links TRBV5-1 to TRBJ1-5, with 7 bases fitting TRBD1. Unmatched junction bases numbered 3, after V lost 0 bases and J lost 3 bases. This CDR3 is 15 amino acids long. CDR1 SGHRS and CDR2 YFSETQ come from the germline V gene.

The chain has TRBV7-9 and TRBJ2-2; 9 bases match TRBD1. The CDR3 has 15 residues. The germline V gene has CDR1 SEHNR and CDR2 FQNEAQ (reference sequence). The V gene end was trimmed by 1 base and the J gene end by 4 bases; junction bases not matched to a gene: 1. The CDR3 sequence: CASSLGTGATGELFF. Written as DNA, the CDR3 is TGTGCCAGCAGCTTAGGGACAGGGGCCACCGGGGAGCTGTTTTTT.

This clone was picked up a small number of times. This rearrangement joins TRBV19 to TRBJ1-5; maybe TRBD1 (5 bases). Looked up from germline, CDR1 is LNHDA and CDR2 is SQIVND (reference sequence). The CDR3 is 15 amino acids. Trimming shortened V by 3 bases and J by 7 bases, and 16 bases separated the two germline ends. The CDR3 region is CASSIGDLTEQPQHF. The DNA of the CDR3 is TGTGCCAGTAGTATCGGGGACCTGACAGAACAGCCCCAGCATTTT.

The chain recombines TRBV12-5 with TRBJ1-5, with D hard to call. This CDR3 is 12 amino acids long. V gave up 7 bases and J gave up 7 bases, with 11 bases separating them. Germline values: CDR1 LGHNT, CDR2 FRNRAP. The CDR3 nucleotides read TGTGCTAGTGCCTTAGATGGGCAGCCCCAGCATTTT. The encoded protein is CASALDGQPQHF.

With respect to this clone: A read error may account for a junction end that differs from germline. This chain links TRBV18 with TRBJ2-1, with 9 bases that match TRBD2. This CDR3 spans 16 amino acids. CDR1 is KGHSH, CDR2 LQKENI, per germline. CDR3 sequence: CASSPSTSGSYNEQFF. The CDR3 bases are TGTGCCAGTTCACCATCGACTAGCGGCTCCTACAATGAGCAGTTCTTC. Combining the CDR3 with reference TRBV18 and TRBJ2-1 gives the whole variable domain NAGVMQNPRHLVRRRGQEARLRCSPMKGHSHVYWYRQLPEEGLKFMVYLQKENIIDESGMPKERFSAEFPKEGPSILRIQQVVRGDSAAYFCASSPSTSGSYNEQFFGPGTRLTVL.